The entry that follows covers one T cell receptor beta chain sequence. Its antigen is not yet known. There are no base qualities to consult, and no much larger clone falls within one base. The sample belongs to a study of graft-versus-host responses after intestinal transplantation (dated by TCRdb to 2020 to 2023). About the study as a whole: Recipients received multivisceral, liver-intestinal, or isolated intestinal transplants. To identify alloreactive clones, pre-transplant mixed lymphocyte reaction products were sequenced and then compared with unstimulated pre-transplant donor and recipient T cells. Every recipient was given anti-thymocyte globulin induction, then maintenance tacrolimus and steroids for 2 to 3 years. A peak of at least 4% donor T cells among recipient peripheral blood mononuclear cells was the definition used for donor T cell macrochimerism. After intestinal transplantation, graft-versus-host and host-versus-graft alloreactive T cell clones were followed in the graft, circulation and bone marrow using bulk TCR-beta CDR3 sequencing. Rather than going through the commercial service, samples from a few later patients were sequenced in-house on an Illumina MiSeq and processed with MiXCR. The cohort enrolled about two dozen intestinal transplant recipients including one retransplant, and a few patients lacking pretransplant specimens were excluded.

The time point label here, explained by the study, means: cells obtained before transplantation from donor or recipient. CD3+CD4+ and CD3+CD8+ populations were FACS-sorted from unstimulated pre-transplant donor and recipient cells taken from spleen or lymph nodes. The study at large found these results: GvH clones were found in recipient bone marrow, and some of the GvH clones appeared earlier in ileal mucosa or blood, which is consistent with an intestinal mucosal origin. High GvH to HvG T cell clonal ratios were observed in the allografts of patients with donor T cell macrochimerism. The conclusions were limited by the relatively low number and heterogeneity of the intestinal transplant patients. Early after transplant, peak levels of circulating GvH clones were found to be associated with declines in HvG clones.

After removal of 5 bases from V and 4 bases from J, the junction retains 6 bases not matched to a gene. The CDR3 has 14 amino acids, counting the end cysteine and phenylalanine. Only the CDR3 DNA stays, 42 bases, in frame from base 1. CDR1 and CDR2 are drawn from the germline V gene: SQVTM, ANQGSEA. Libraries were built with the immunoSEQ multiplex PCR assay. For most patients, genomic DNA was isolated with the Qiagen DNeasy Blood and Tissue Kit and sent frozen to Adaptive Biotechnologies for TCR sequencing. For most patients, high-throughput TCR-beta CDR3 sequencing of genomic DNA was performed by Adaptive Biotechnologies. As for the authors' bioinformatics: Adaptive's ImmunoSEQ software supplied the TCR sequencing data for around 19 patients, while MiXCR and VDJtools were used to process a few other patients. CD4 versus CD8 sorting errors were corrected by removing sequences found in both subsets at a frequency ratio below 5:1. CDR3 nucleotide sequences shared between donor and recipient were removed because the origin of such sequences could not be assigned. At least 2-fold expansion over unstimulated cells and a minimum CFSE-low frequency of 0.002% (template counts) or 0.001% (read counts) were required for clones to be classified as alloreactive. A clone was considered mappable if detected in the sequenced pre-transplant spleen, lymph node, or MLR CFSE-low populations of the donor or recipient. The cumulative frequency of alloreactive clones was calculated as a percentage of all sequences, weighted by copy number. TCRdb mirrors the immuneACCESS table, restricted to in-frame sequences. Some clones are absent from its copies; in checked studies, under half trace to an unresolved V gene, and the reason for the others is unknown. The V and J calls and clone size were taken over from that table, and D and trimming were inferred from the DNA. The sample table records tens of thousands of clones; 90% to 95% of these occur just once. The ten largest clonotypes hold 0.09% to 0.1% of the sample.

The clonotype originates from a human donor who received an intestinal transplant. The material was unstimulated CD4+ T cells sorted from spleen or lymph node cells, obtained before intestinal transplant. The rearrangement joined TRBV29-1 to TRBJ2-3, with TRBD1 identical over 10 junction bases. Read as DNA, the sequence is TGCAGCGTTCGGACAGGGGGGGGCTCAGATACGCAGTATTTT. Its translation is CSVRTGGGSDTQYF.